This T cell receptor (beta chain) was documented in a study of T-cell reconstitution after alpha-beta-depleted transplantation in children. The CDR3 contains 14 residues. CDR1 is LGHDT, CDR2 YNNKEL, per germline (reference sequence). TCRbeta library construction was performed incorporating unique molecular identifiers. One entry per CDR3 protein results from TCRdb running MiXCR on the PCR reads. The sample yields about 610,000 distinct CDR3 sequences, under 12% seen once. The sequenced sample was PBMCs from the stem cell graft donor, obtained from the stem cell graft. The origin of this receptor is a human donor who donated a stem cell graft to a child with acute myeloid leukemia. V and J are TRBV3-1 and TRBJ2-5, with 8 bases lining up with TRBD1. CDR3 region: CNQTGANPQETQYF. In DNA, the CDR3 is TGTAATCAGACAGGGGCCAACCCGCAAGAGACCCAGTACTTC.